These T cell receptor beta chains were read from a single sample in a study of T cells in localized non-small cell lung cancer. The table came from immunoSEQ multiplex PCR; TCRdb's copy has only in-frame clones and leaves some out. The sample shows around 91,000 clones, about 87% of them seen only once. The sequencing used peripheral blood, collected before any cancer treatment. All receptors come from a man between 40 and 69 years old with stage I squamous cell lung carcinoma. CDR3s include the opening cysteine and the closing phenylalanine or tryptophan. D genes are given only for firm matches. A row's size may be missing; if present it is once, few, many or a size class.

cdr3_nt: TGTGCCAGCAGCCCGACTAGCGGGGGCTCCTACGAGCAGTACTTC
cdr3_aa: CASSPTSGGSYEQYF
j_call: TRBJ2-7
d_call: TRBD2
clone_size: NA
v_call: TRBV7-6

cdr3_nt: TGCGCCAGCGCGACAGGCACTATTGCCTACGAGCAGTACTTC
cdr3_aa: CASATGTIAYEQYF
j_call: TRBJ2-7
d_call: NA
clone_size: NA
v_call: TRBV5-1

cdr3_nt: TGTGCCAGCTCACAAGGGGAAGGCTACACCTTC
cdr3_aa: CASSQGEGYTF
j_call: TRBJ1-2
d_call: NA
clone_size: once
v_call: TRBV18

cdr3_nt: TGCGCCAGCAGCCAAGATGGATACGGCACTGAAGCTTTCTTT
cdr3_aa: CASSQDGYGTEAFF
j_call: TRBJ1-1
d_call: NA
clone_size: few
v_call: TRBV4-1

cdr3_nt: TGTGCCAGCAGTGAACAACTTGACTTTAATGAAAAACTGTTTTTT
cdr3_aa: CASSEQLDFNEKLFF
j_call: TRBJ1-4
d_call: NA
clone_size: NA
v_call: TRBV2

cdr3_nt: TGTGCCAGCACCGAGACTAGCGGGGGGCTCTACGAGCAGTACTTC
cdr3_aa: CASTETSGGLYEQYF
j_call: TRBJ2-7
d_call: TRBD2
clone_size: few
v_call: TRBV7-2

cdr3_nt: TGTGCCAGCAGCCCGGGACAGAGAACTGAAGCTTTCTTT
cdr3_aa: CASSPGQRTEAFF
j_call: TRBJ1-1
d_call: TRBD1
clone_size: NA
v_call: TRBV6-1

cdr3_nt: TGTGCCAGCAGCGTAGGAGTCCAGGGAGGGCAGTACTTC
cdr3_aa: CASSVGVQGGQYF
j_call: TRBJ2-7
d_call: NA
clone_size: NA
v_call: TRBV9

cdr3_nt: TGCGCCAGCAGCTTAGGTAACCTCGGGGGATACGAGCAGTACTTC
cdr3_aa: CASSLGNLGGYEQYF
j_call: TRBJ2-7
d_call: NA
clone_size: NA
v_call: TRBV5-1

cdr3_nt: TGCGCCAGCAGCCCGGAGGGGACAGGCGCGAACACCGGGGAGCTGTTTTTT
cdr3_aa: CASSPEGTGANTGELFF
j_call: TRBJ2-2
d_call: TRBD1
clone_size: NA
v_call: TRBV5-1

cdr3_nt: TGCGCCAGCAGCCTGCACAGGGGTAATTCACCCCTCCACTTT
cdr3_aa: CASSLHRGNSPLHF
j_call: TRBJ1-6
d_call: TRBD1
clone_size: NA
v_call: TRBV5-1

cdr3_nt: TGTGCCACTTCAATAGGGGGGGTTCAAGAGACCCAGTACTTC
cdr3_aa: CATSIGGVQETQYF
j_call: TRBJ2-5
d_call: NA
clone_size: NA
v_call: TRBV15

cdr3_nt: TGCGCCAGCAGTCAATTGGGGCAGGGGACCCAGCCCCAGCATTTT
cdr3_aa: CASSQLGQGTQPQHF
j_call: TRBJ1-5
d_call: NA
clone_size: NA
v_call: TRBV23-1

cdr3_nt: TGTGCCAGCATCCCCCGAGGACGGGATTGGTCCGGGGAGCTGTTTTTT
cdr3_aa: CASIPRGRDWSGELFF
j_call: TRBJ2-2
d_call: NA
clone_size: NA
v_call: TRBV7-9

cdr3_nt: TGTGCCAGCAGCTTATTTAGGCAAAACCCCGTCTCTGGAAACACCATATATTTT
cdr3_aa: CASSLFRQNPVSGNTIYF
j_call: TRBJ1-3
d_call: NA
clone_size: few
v_call: TRBV7-9

cdr3_nt: TGTGCCAGCAGCTTGGGGAGAGCCATGAACACTGAAGCTTTCTTT
cdr3_aa: CASSLGRAMNTEAFF
j_call: TRBJ1-1
d_call: NA
clone_size: NA
v_call: TRBV7-9

cdr3_nt: TGTGCCGGAGGACGGTCAACTAATGAAAAACTGTTTTTT
cdr3_aa: CAGGRSTNEKLFF
j_call: TRBJ1-4
d_call: NA
clone_size: NA
v_call: TRBV6-1

cdr3_nt: TGCGCCAGCAGTGAGTCAGGGCACGAGCAGTACTTC
cdr3_aa: CASSESGHEQYF
j_call: TRBJ2-7
d_call: NA
clone_size: NA
v_call: TRBV10-1

cdr3_nt: TGTGCCAGCAGCCTGGGACCGGTCGTAGGGGGCTACACCTTC
cdr3_aa: CASSLGPVVGGYTF
j_call: TRBJ1-2
d_call: NA
clone_size: NA
v_call: TRBV14

cdr3_nt: TGTGCCAGCAGCCAGAGTTCCAATGAGCAGTTCTTC
cdr3_aa: CASSQSSNEQFF
j_call: TRBJ2-1
d_call: NA
clone_size: NA
v_call: TRBV7-2

cdr3_nt: TGTGCCAGCAGTGTCGGAGAGACCCAGTACTTC
cdr3_aa: CASSVGETQYF
j_call: TRBJ2-5
d_call: NA
clone_size: NA
v_call: TRBV2

cdr3_nt: TGTGCCAGCAGCCAAGCAGACTCAGGGTCATATTCACCCCTCCACTTT
cdr3_aa: CASSQADSGSYSPLHF
j_call: TRBJ1-6
d_call: NA
clone_size: NA
v_call: TRBV4-2

cdr3_nt: TGTGCCAGCAGCGTAGGAGGGGGGGCTGAACAGTTCTTC
cdr3_aa: CASSVGGGAEQFF
j_call: TRBJ2-1
d_call: NA
clone_size: NA
v_call: TRBV9

cdr3_nt: TGTGCCTGGGGGCGAGGGTCTGGGGCCAACGTCCTGACTTTC
cdr3_aa: CAWGRGSGANVLTF
j_call: TRBJ2-6
d_call: NA
clone_size: NA
v_call: TRBV30

cdr3_nt: TGTGCCAGCAGCTTAGGAAACAGACTCCTTCAAGAGACCCAGTACTTC
cdr3_aa: CASSLGNRLLQETQYF
j_call: TRBJ2-5
d_call: NA
clone_size: few
v_call: TRBV7-8

cdr3_nt: TGTGCCAGCAGGAATATGGAAGGGGGCTTGATGATGAACACTGAAGCTTTCTTT
cdr3_aa: CASRNMEGGLMMNTEAFF
j_call: TRBJ1-1
d_call: TRBD1
clone_size: NA
v_call: TRBV5-6

cdr3_nt: TGTGCCAGCAGTGAAGCGGACAGGGGGCTTACTGAAGCTTTCTTT
cdr3_aa: CASSEADRGLTEAFF
j_call: TRBJ1-1
d_call: TRBD1
clone_size: NA
v_call: TRBV6-1

cdr3_nt: TGTGCCAGCAGCTTAGGTGCGAAGAACACCGGGGAGCTGTTTTTT
cdr3_aa: CASSLGAKNTGELFF
j_call: TRBJ2-2
d_call: NA
clone_size: NA
v_call: TRBV7-9

cdr3_nt: TGTGCCAGTAGTCCCCAGGGAGGGACCCAGTACTTC
cdr3_aa: CASSPQGGTQYF
j_call: TRBJ2-5
d_call: NA
clone_size: NA
v_call: TRBV19

cdr3_nt: TGTGCCAGCAGCCACGGACAGGGGGCGCTTATTCACACTGAAGCTTTCTTT
cdr3_aa: CASSHGQGALIHTEAFF
j_call: TRBJ1-1
d_call: TRBD1
clone_size: once
v_call: TRBV5-4

cdr3_nt: TGTGCCAGCAGCTTAGGGAATGCCGAGCAGTACTTC
cdr3_aa: CASSLGNAEQYF
j_call: TRBJ2-7
d_call: NA
clone_size: once
v_call: TRBV7-9

cdr3_nt: TGTGCCAGCAGTCACAGGGGGCGACCTGGTGAGACCCAGTACTTC
cdr3_aa: CASSHRGRPGETQYF
j_call: TRBJ2-5
d_call: TRBD1
clone_size: NA
v_call: TRBV2

cdr3_nt: TGTGCCAGCAGTGAAGCGCCGGGGGGTCGTACTGAAGCTTTCTTT
cdr3_aa: CASSEAPGGRTEAFF
j_call: TRBJ1-1
d_call: NA
clone_size: NA
v_call: TRBV6-1

cdr3_nt: TGCGCCAGCAGCTTGGAGGGACAGGGCTACGAGCAGTACTTC
cdr3_aa: CASSLEGQGYEQYF
j_call: TRBJ2-7
d_call: TRBD1
clone_size: NA
v_call: TRBV5-1

cdr3_nt: TGCGCCAGCAGCCAAGGGCAGCCACCGAACACCGGGGAGCTGTTTTTT
cdr3_aa: CASSQGQPPNTGELFF
j_call: TRBJ2-2
d_call: NA
clone_size: NA
v_call: TRBV4-3

cdr3_nt: TGTGCCAGCCGGACAGGGGGCGCCCAAGGTCAGCCCCAGCATTTT
cdr3_aa: CASRTGGAQGQPQHF
j_call: TRBJ1-5
d_call: TRBD1
clone_size: NA
v_call: TRBV2

cdr3_nt: TGCGCCAGCAGCTTGGACAACTATGGCTACACCTTC
cdr3_aa: CASSLDNYGYTF
j_call: TRBJ1-2
d_call: NA
clone_size: few
v_call: TRBV5-1

cdr3_nt: TGTGCCAGCAGTTGGGGACAGGGGGCAGGTCTGTTTTTT
cdr3_aa: CASSWGQGAGLFF
j_call: TRBJ1-4
d_call: TRBD1
clone_size: NA
v_call: TRBV6-6

cdr3_nt: TGCGCCAGCAGCTTGAGGCCTTCAGGGGAGAACACTGAAGCTTTCTTT
cdr3_aa: CASSLRPSGENTEAFF
j_call: TRBJ1-1
d_call: NA
clone_size: NA
v_call: TRBV5-1

cdr3_nt: TGCGCCAGCAGCCAAGATCGAGGTCGGCTAGCGGGGGGCGGGGTCACAGATACGCAGTATTTT
cdr3_aa: CASSQDRGRLAGGGVTDTQYF
j_call: TRBJ2-3
d_call: TRBD2
clone_size: NA
v_call: TRBV4-1

cdr3_nt: TGTGCCAGCAGCGTCGGGACAGGGGGCAAATACGAGCAGTACTTC
cdr3_aa: CASSVGTGGKYEQYF
j_call: TRBJ2-7
d_call: TRBD1
clone_size: NA
v_call: TRBV7-9

cdr3_nt: TGTGCCAGCTCACAGGACTCTGGAAACACCATATATTTT
cdr3_aa: CASSQDSGNTIYF
j_call: TRBJ1-3
d_call: NA
clone_size: NA
v_call: TRBV18

cdr3_nt: TGTGCCAGCACCCGGGGGGTCGGAGCCTACGAGCAGTACTTC
cdr3_aa: CASTRGVGAYEQYF
j_call: TRBJ2-7
d_call: TRBD2
clone_size: NA
v_call: TRBV7-2

cdr3_nt: TGCGCCAGCAGTTCCCTAGCGGGGTTAACAGATACGCAGTATTTT
cdr3_aa: CASSSLAGLTDTQYF
j_call: TRBJ2-3
d_call: TRBD2
clone_size: NA
v_call: TRBV5-1

cdr3_nt: TGTGCCAGCAGCTCAGACAGGGCGGGTTCACCCCTCCACTTT
cdr3_aa: CASSSDRAGSPLHF
j_call: TRBJ1-6
d_call: TRBD1
clone_size: once
v_call: TRBV5-4

cdr3_nt: TGCGCCAGCACCGAACAGGGGGCAAGCACTGAAGCTTTCTTT
cdr3_aa: CASTEQGASTEAFF
j_call: TRBJ1-1
d_call: TRBD1
clone_size: NA
v_call: TRBV5-1

cdr3_nt: TGTGCCAGCAGACCCTTTGGGGGCCAGGGGCGAAAACTGTTTTTT
cdr3_aa: CASRPFGGQGRKLFF
j_call: TRBJ1-4
d_call: NA
clone_size: NA
v_call: TRBV6-5

cdr3_nt: TGTGCCAGCAGCAACCGGGACAGTATCACAGATACGCAGTATTTT
cdr3_aa: CASSNRDSITDTQYF
j_call: TRBJ2-3
d_call: TRBD1
clone_size: NA
v_call: TRBV7-8

cdr3_nt: TGCGCCAGCAGCAAGACAGGACTAAGCACTGAAGCTTTCTTT
cdr3_aa: CASSKTGLSTEAFF
j_call: TRBJ1-1
d_call: NA
clone_size: once
v_call: TRBV5-1

cdr3_nt: TGTGCCAGCAGTTTATACGCAAGCTATGGCTACACCTTC
cdr3_aa: CASSLYASYGYTF
j_call: TRBJ1-2
d_call: NA
clone_size: NA
v_call: TRBV28

cdr3_nt: TGCGCCAGCAGCCAAGAAGTCAGGCAGCCCCAGCATTTT
cdr3_aa: CASSQEVRQPQHF
j_call: TRBJ1-5
d_call: NA
clone_size: NA
v_call: TRBV4-1

cdr3_nt: TGTGCCAGCAGTGAAGTCGGGACAAGGACCGCTAACACTGAAGCTTTCTTT
cdr3_aa: CASSEVGTRTANTEAFF
j_call: TRBJ1-1
d_call: NA
clone_size: NA
v_call: TRBV2

cdr3_nt: TGTGCCAGCAGGTCGGGGGCGCCGGGATACTATGGCTACACCTTC
cdr3_aa: CASRSGAPGYYGYTF
j_call: TRBJ1-2
d_call: NA
clone_size: NA
v_call: TRBV5-4

cdr3_nt: TGTGCCAGCAGTTCTGACAGGGTCGGAAACATTCAGTACTTC
cdr3_aa: CASSSDRVGNIQYF
j_call: TRBJ2-4
d_call: TRBD1
clone_size: NA
v_call: TRBV5-6

cdr3_nt: TGCGCCAGCAGCAACGAGCCAGGGGGCGGAGGTGAAAAACTGTTTTTT
cdr3_aa: CASSNEPGGGGEKLFF
j_call: TRBJ1-4
d_call: TRBD1
clone_size: NA
v_call: TRBV5-1

cdr3_nt: TGTGCCAGCAGCTCCCGACGGGACAACCAAGAGACCCAGTACTTC
cdr3_aa: CASSSRRDNQETQYF
j_call: TRBJ2-5
d_call: NA
clone_size: NA
v_call: TRBV7-2

cdr3_nt: TGTGCCAGCAGCTCGACTAGCCCGCAAGAGACCCAGTACTTC
cdr3_aa: CASSSTSPQETQYF
j_call: TRBJ2-5
d_call: TRBD2
clone_size: NA
v_call: TRBV5-6

cdr3_nt: TGTGCCAGCAGCGTGCCACAGGGGCCCATTCTCGTGAACACTGAAGCTTTCTTT
cdr3_aa: CASSVPQGPILVNTEAFF
j_call: TRBJ1-1
d_call: TRBD1
clone_size: NA
v_call: TRBV5-6

cdr3_nt: TGTGCATTGGACAGGGTGAACACCGGGGAGCTGTTTTTT
cdr3_aa: CALDRVNTGELFF
j_call: TRBJ2-2
d_call: TRBD1
clone_size: NA
v_call: TRBV30